The 14 T cell receptor beta chains listed next were all sequenced from one sample in a study of OX40 agonist ivuxolimab in advanced cancers. Assay used: immunoSEQ multiplex PCR; TCRdb lists only in-frame clones, some missing. The sample holds 20,000 to 25,000 clones, 70% to 90% seen once. Sequenced here: CD4+ or CD8+ T cells sorted from blood, sampled in a trial of the OX40 agonist ivuxolimab. Receptors originate from an adult with an advanced solid tumor such as melanoma, head and neck, liver or kidney cancer.

This clone has only a few counts. The genes are TRBV14 and TRBJ1-6; no clear D gene. The V end was cut by 5 bases, the J end by 14 bases, with 7 bases between. The CDR3 spans 10 residues. Germline lookup yields CDR1 SGHDN and CDR2 FVKESK. This chain's CDR3 is CASSEVSLHF. DNA of the CDR3: TGTGCCAGCAGCGAAGTGTCCCTCCACTTT.

The chain recombines TRBV11-3 with TRBJ2-7; possibly TRBD1 for D (5 bases). The CDR3 is 14 residues long. Between the trimmed V and J ends, which lost 0 bases and 7 bases, there was a span of 13 bases. Germline-derived CDR1 and CDR2 are SGHNT and YENEEA. CDR3 DNA sequence: TGTGCCAGCAGCTTAGAAAACAGGCGCGGAGAGCAGTACTTC. It yields the protein CASSLENRRGEQYF.

Here the CDR3 DNA reads TGCAGCGTTGGGGGACAGGGCAATCAGCCCCAGCATTTT. As protein: CSVGGQGNQPQHF. The V and J genes are TRBV29-1 and TRBJ1-5, with 8 bases lining up with TRBD1. The CDR3 is 13 residues long. Per germline, CDR1 SQVTM and CDR2 ANQGSEA. Unmatched junction bases numbered 1, after V lost 4 bases and J lost 2 bases.

The rearrangement links TRBV5-1 to TRBJ2-7, with D perhaps being TRBD1 or TRBD2 (5 bases each). This CDR3 region has 13 residues. The ends were cut back, 5 bases at V and 1 base at J, with 10 bases in the middle. Germline V gene lookup returns CDR1 SGHRS and CDR2 YFSETQ. CDR3 bases: TGCGCCAGCAGGGGGGTCGAATCCTACGAGCAGTACTTC. Translation: CASRGVESYEQYF.

V and J are TRBV4-1 and TRBJ1-4; 7 bases map to TRBD1. Trimming cost V 0 bases and J 11 bases; bases outside gene matches: 6. Per the germline V gene, CDR1 is MGHRA and CDR2 is YSYEKL. This CDR3 comprises 14 residues. CDR3 amino acids: CASSQDGTEGKLFF. CDR3 DNA: TGCGCCAGCAGCCAAGATGGGACAGAGGGGAAACTGTTTTTT.

The chain combines TRBV2 with TRBJ2-4, with unresolved D. CDR3 length: 16 amino acids. Trimming shortened V by 1 base and J by 0 bases, and 10 bases separated the two germline ends. Germline values: CDR1 SNHLY, CDR2 FYNNEI. CDR3 DNA: TGTGCCAGCAGTGAAGACTTTAATTTAGCCAAAAACATTCAGTACTTC. Its protein product is CASSEDFNLAKNIQYF.

The rearrangement links TRBV7-8 to TRBJ1-2, with 10 bases lining up with TRBD1. The CDR3 has 14 amino acids. CDR1 and CDR2 (germline): SGHVS, FQNEAQ. The J segment lost 7 bases and the V segment lost 5 bases, leaving 7 bases of the junction unmatched. This CDR3 reads CASSPGQGITGYTF. CDR3 bases: TGTGCCAGCAGCCCGGGACAGGGGATCACTGGCTACACCTTC.

J is TRBJ1-1 and V is TRBV7-8; D unresolved. From germline, CDR1 is SGHVS and CDR2 FQNEAQ. Trimming stripped 2 bases from V and 0 bases from J, with 13 bases between. This CDR3 is 16 amino acids long. The CDR3 loop is CASSLLPEVVNTEAFF. CDR3 DNA: TGTGCCAGCAGCTTACTCCCCGAGGTCGTGAACACTGAAGCTTTCTTT.

The rearrangement joins TRBV6-5 to TRBJ2-3, with no clear D. The CDR3 loop spans 11 amino acids. V shed 2 bases and J shed 5 bases, with 2 bases lying between them. CDR1 MNHEY and CDR2 SVGAGI come from the germline V gene. The CDR3 sequence: CASSYGDTQYF. The CDR3 DNA reads as TGTGCCAGCAGTTACGGAGATACGCAGTATTTT.

The V and J genes are TRBV9 and TRBJ2-2; no firm D call. Deletions cut 7 bases from V and 4 bases from J, with 8 bases between. Germline V gene sequence: CDR1 SGDLS, CDR2 YYNGEE. This CDR3 has 12 amino acids. The CDR3 sequence is CASGLFTGELFF. The CDR3 DNA reads TGTGCCAGCGGGCTATTCACCGGGGAGCTGTTTTTT. Together with reference TRBV9 and TRBJ2-2, the CDR3 gives the full variable domain: DSGVTQTPKHLITATGQRVTLRCSPRSGDLSVYWYQQSLDQGLQFLIQYYNGEERAKGNILERFSAQQFPDLHSELNLSSLELGDSALYFCASGLFTGELFFGEGSRLTVL.

The rearrangement links TRBV5-1 to TRBJ2-5; D not resolved. The CDR3 covers 12 residues. Trimming pared 5 bases from V and 2 bases from J, leaving 7 bases between. Germline V gene sequence: CDR1 SGHRS, CDR2 YFSETQ. The CDR3 here is CASRLVQETQYF. CDR3 nucleotides: TGCGCCAGCAGGCTAGTTCAAGAGACCCAGTACTTC. Variable domain in full (rest from reference TRBV5-1 and TRBJ2-5): KAGVTQTPRYLIKTRGQQVTLSCSPISGHRSVSWYQQTPGQGLQFLFEYFSETQRNKGNFPGRFSGRQFSNSRSEMNVSTLELGDSALYLCASRLVQETQYFGPGTRLLVL.

This chain joins TRBV9 and TRBJ2-1; 8 bases are a match to TRBD1. The germline CDR1 and CDR2 sequences are SGDLS and YYNGEE. J lost 7 bases, V lost 0 bases, and 6 bases had no gene match. CDR3 length equals 15 residues. The CDR3 bases are TGTGCCAGCAGCGTAGCAGAGGACAGGGCGAATGAGCAGTTCTTC. The encoded protein is CASSVAEDRANEQFF.

A few counts support this clone. This sequence joins TRBV21-1 and TRBJ1-3; the D segment call TRBD1 is taken from the table without a DNA check. TRBV21-1 is tagged as a pseudogene. This CDR3 has 17 amino acids. CDR3 in DNA: TGTGCCAGCAGCGAACGACAGAAGGGGGATTCTGGAAACACCATATATTTT. It is translated as CASSERQKGDSGNTIYF.

The chain employs TRBV29-1 and TRBJ2-1, with D perhaps assigned TRBD1 or TRBD2 (6 bases each). The CDR3 loop spans 14 amino acids. CDR1 SQVTM and CDR2 ANQGSEA come from the germline V gene. Between the trimmed V and J ends, which lost 2 bases and 5 bases, there was a span of 13 bases. CDR3 nucleotides: TGCAGCGTTGAACCCGGGGGCGCGGACAATGAGCAGTTCTTC. Residues: CSVEPGGADNEQFF.